This record covers a single T cell receptor beta chain. Its antigen remains unknown. The ends lost 0 bases at V and 2 bases at J; junction bases unmatched: 3. Germline V gene data show CDR1 as SGDLS and CDR2 as YYNGEE. The CDR3 has 15 amino acids. The sample belongs to a study of T cell responses to AZD1222 COVID-19 vaccine. About the research overall: Combined were second doses at about 4 or about 12 weeks.

TCRdb keeps only in-frame clones here, not all; method: immunoSEQ multiplex PCR. The data show about 99,000 clones, around 90% seen once. Study findings and constraints: The peak T cell response came first, and repertoires were sampled only after it. The study identified only a handful of AZD1222 recipients as seropositive at baseline. Vaccine-related CD4 TCRs covered spike, predominating at 160-218 and 743-854.

The source material was peripheral blood, sampled on day 0 of AZD1222 vaccination. The rearrangement joins TRBV9 to TRBJ2-3; 7 bases line up with TRBD1. This TCR came from an adult in good health. The CDR3 loop is CASSVVGQVTDTQYF. Here the CDR3 DNA reads TGTGCCAGCAGCGTAGTAGGACAGGTCACAGATACGCAGTATTTT.